The table lists the clone carrying this T cell receptor beta chain with a few counts. Its antigen is as yet unknown. The record originates from a study of blood T cells in healthy people across ages. The study, taken as a whole, reports: Per-million-T-cell TCR beta diversity fell roughly linearly with age.

A second roughly 7 to 12 cycle PCR used barcoded and J-beta primers. Every individual sample yielded 2.5 million or more paired-end reads (each containing CDR3). Each CDR3 protein is one row after TCRdb ran MiXCR on the 5' RACE reads. The profile shows about 1.1 million distinct CDR3 sequences, roughly two fifths of them singletons. Germline-derived CDR1 and CDR2 are MDHEN and SYDVKM. This CDR3 region has 11 residues. The germline V and J ends were trimmed by 6 bases and 4 bases, with 6 bases remaining between them. The gene calls are TRBV28 and TRBJ1-1; D ambiguous. The material sequenced was blood. This clonotype was obtained from a man between 18 and 29 years old in good health. The CDR3 spells CASRRTTEAFF. The CDR3 nucleotides read TGTGCCAGCAGACGGACCACTGAAGCTTTCTTT.